The clone carrying this T cell receptor (beta chain) was counted between two and nine times. Antigen specificity is unknown. The second PCR ran roughly 7 to 11 cycles with a sample-barcoded 5' primer and J-beta primers. Each CDR3 protein is one row after TCRdb ran MiXCR on the 5' RACE reads. The sample comprises about 970,000 distinct CDR3 sequences, about 51% of which are singletons, and 20% to 25% rests with the top ten. J gave up 1 base and V 6 bases, and 7 bases lay outside the gene matches. The CDR3 has 16 residues. Germline loops: CDR1 MGHDK, CDR2 SYGVNS. The data were obtained in a study of blood T cells in healthy people across ages. Study-wide points: The study found TCR beta diversity correlated strongly with naive T cell percentage. With age, beta diversity per million T cells declined roughly linearly, significantly by approximately 41.

This receptor was taken from a woman aged 60-70 years in good health. Input material: blood. The chain is built from TRBV25-1 and TRBJ1-5; 9 positions match TRBD1. CDR3 protein: CASSAGGTGSNQPQHF. CDR3 coding DNA: TGTGCCAGCAGCGCAGGAGGGACAGGGAGCAATCAGCCCCAGCATTTT.